This record looks at one T cell receptor (beta chain) sequence and its context. These data originate in a study of blood T cell repertoires in COVID-19. The protocol was immunoSEQ multiplex PCR, while the TCRdb copy is restricted to in-frame clones and leaves out a portion. The sample has approximately 240,000 clones, around nine tenths seen once. Germline V gene data show CDR1 as MNHEY and CDR2 as SVGAGI. The CDR3 length is 14 residues. V was pared by 7 bases and J by 4 bases, with 14 bases between. This TCR was sampled from a woman between 40 and 55 years old who had recovered from COVID-19. The sample comprised peripheral blood. The V and J genes are TRBV6-5 and TRBJ1-5; D ambiguous. The CDR3 reads CASKLSGPNQPQHF. The DNA of the CDR3 is TGTGCCAGCAAGTTATCAGGTCCAAATCAGCCCCAGCATTTT.